These T cell receptor beta chains were read from a single sample in a study of graft-versus-host responses after intestinal transplantation. TCRdb's table, derived via immunoSEQ multiplex PCR, lists solely in-frame clones and lacks some. The sample records about 97,000 clones, 75% to 95% being singletons. The specimen comprised PBMCs, sampled around 450 days after intestinal transplant. These TCRs come from a human patient who received an intestinal transplant, so some T cells may come from the graft donor. Both conserved end residues are part of each CDR3. A D gene is named only where the DNA matches it firmly. Size tells how often a clone was seen (once, few, many) or the class of an expanded clone, and some rows leave it out.

D gene	clone size	CDR3 length	J gene	V gene	CDR3 DNA	CDR3 protein
.	.	13	TRBJ1-1	TRBV13	TGTGCCAGCAGCTCCCTGAAGTACACTGAAGCTTTCTTT	CASSSLKYTEAFF
TRBD2	once	18	TRBJ2-1	TRBV15	TGTGCCACCAGCAGACGAGCGGGGGCCTCAAGCTCCTACAATGAGCAGTTCTTC	CATSRRAGASSSYNEQFF
.	.	14	TRBJ2-7	TRBV15	TGTGCCACCAGCAGAGACCGGAGTGGGGGCGAGCAGTACTTC	CATSRDRSGGEQYF
TRBD1	.	18	TRBJ2-2	TRBV6-7	TGTGCCAGCAGTTACTCGATTCTAGGGACAGGGGACACCGGGGAGCTGTTTTTT	CASSYSILGTGDTGELFF
TRBD2	.	15	TRBJ2-7	TRBV5-1	TGCGCCAGCAGATCCTTGACTAGCGGATCCTACGAGCAGTACTTC	CASRSLTSGSYEQYF
.	.	13	TRBJ2-2	TRBV13	TGTGCCAGCACCGAGACAGGCACCGGGGAGCTGTTTTTT	CASTETGTGELFF
.	.	12	TRBJ1-2	TRBV6-4	TGTGCCAGCAGAAGCGACAACTATGGCTACACCTTC	CASRSDNYGYTF
.	.	13	TRBJ2-5	TRBV9	TGTGCCAGCAGCCCTCCTGACAAAGAGACCCAGTACTTC	CASSPPDKETQYF
.	.	16	TRBJ2-3	TRBV10-3	TGTGCCATCAGTGAGTCGAAGGTGGCTAGCACAGATACGCAGTATTTT	CAISESKVASTDTQYF
.	.	13	TRBJ2-3	TRBV7-7	TGTGCTAGCAGCGAGGATCACACAGATACGCAGTATTTT	CASSEDHTDTQYF
.	.	14	TRBJ1-4	TRBV7-9	TGTGCCAGCAGCCTCCTTTTCGGGAGTGAAAAACTGTTTTTT	CASSLLFGSEKLFF
.	.	13	TRBJ2-7	TRBV7-8	TGTGCCAGCAGTAGGGGGGGCTTTGACGAGCAGTACTTC	CASSRGGFDEQYF
.	.	14	TRBJ2-5	TRBV18	TGTGCCAGCTCACCACGGGCAGTGGGCGAGACCCAGTACTTC	CASSPRAVGETQYF
.	.	13	TRBJ1-4	TRBV29-1	TGCAGCCCCAGTGTCTCCCTCAATGAAAAACTGTTTTTT	CSPSVSLNEKLFF
.	.	14	TRBJ1-5	TRBV7-8	TGTGCCAGCAGCTTAGTCGGGGTAGGGCAGCCCCAGCATTTT	CASSLVGVGQPQHF
.	.	13	TRBJ2-5	TRBV5-4	TGTGCCAGCAGCTCGAATCTGCAAGAGACCCAGTACTTC	CASSSNLQETQYF
TRBD2	.	20	TRBJ2-7	TRBV11-3	TGTGCCAGCAGCTTAGTAGCTAATGGGGGACTAGCGGCCCGATACTACGAGCAGTACTTC	CASSLVANGGLAARYYEQYF
.	.	16	TRBJ1-6	TRBV5-6	TGTGCCAGCAGCTTGGCGGGGAGCTCCTATAATTCACCCCTCCACTTT	CASSLAGSSYNSPLHF
TRBD1	.	12	TRBJ1-2	TRBV19	TGTGCCAGTGACAGGGGGGACTATGGCTACACCTTC	CASDRGDYGYTF
TRBD2	.	13	TRBJ2-5	TRBV6-5	TGTGCCAGCGAGGGTGCGGGGGGGGAGACCCAGTACTTC	CASEGAGGETQYF
.	.	11	TRBJ1-2	TRBV9	TGTGCCAGCAGCGACACAGGCGGCTACACCTTC	CASSDTGGYTF
TRBD1	.	13	TRBJ1-2	TRBV5-8	TGTGCCAGCAGCTTAGACCGGGACAGGCTCCCTCTATTC	CASSLDRDRLPLF
.	.	11	TRBJ2-1	TRBV2	TGTGCCGGAGGAGATTACAATGAGCAGTTCTTC	CAGGDYNEQFF
TRBD2	.	15	TRBJ2-7	TRBV4-2	TGTGCCAGCACCACCCGAGCGGGGACTCCAGGCGAGCAGTACTTC	CASTTRAGTPGEQYF
.	.	12	TRBJ1-5	TRBV9	TGTGCCAGCAGCGTAAGCGGTCAGCCCCAGCATTTT	CASSVSGQPQHF
.	.	15	TRBJ2-1	TRBV6-1	TGTGCCAGCACCCTTTCCCGGAGCTCCTACAATGAGCAGTTCTTC	CASTLSRSSYNEQFF
.	.	14	TRBJ2-7	TRBV10-3	TGTGCCATCAAGGGGGGCTTGTTCTCCTACGAGCAGTACTTC	CAIKGGLFSYEQYF
.	.	15	TRBJ1-6	TRBV4-1	TGCGCCAGCAGCCAGCCAGACAGGCTCAGTTCACCCCTCCACTTT	CASSQPDRLSSPLHF